This entry lists 27 T cell receptor beta chains sequenced from one sample in a study of CD8+CD57+ T cells in acquired aplastic anemia. The sequenced patients had an expansion of CD8+CD57+ cells seen by flow cytometry. Investigators profiled TCR beta VDJ and CDR3 from genomic DNA template. TCRdb recomputed calls from the reads with MiXCR, one row per CDR3 protein. The sample lists 260,000 or so distinct CDR3 sequences, around 82% occurring once. The specimen was sorted CD4+, CD8+, or CD8+CD57+ T cells (not recorded which) from PBMCs. These receptors were taken from a human donor with aplastic anemia.

The V call is TRBV9, the J call TRBJ2-5; the D gene is possibly TRBD2 (6 bases). Per germline, CDR1 SGDLS and CDR2 YYNGEE. The CDR3 sequence is 14 residues long. V lost 9 bases, J lost 14 bases, and 29 bases lay in between. CDR3 sequence reads: CATGRGGDLQYFYF. The CDR3 DNA reads TGTGCCACCGGCAGAGGCGGGGACCTTCAGTACTTCTACTTC.

This clonotype appeared a few times. The junction differs from germline at one of its ends, possibly a read error. This chain joins TRBV2 and TRBJ2-1; D perhaps matches TRBD2 (7 bases). Per germline, CDR1 SNHLY and CDR2 FYNNEI. The CDR3 consists of 13 residues. CDR3 nucleotide sequence: TGTGCCAGTAGTGGGGGGGGGGGCGATGAGCAGTTCTTC. This sequence encodes CASSGGGGDEQFF.

The chain employs TRBV2 and TRBJ1-5; D unresolved. The CDR3 has 14 amino acids. Trimming stripped 2 bases from V and 2 bases from J, with 7 bases between. The germline CDR1 and CDR2 sequences are SNHLY and FYNNEI. This CDR3 reads CASSEPNRNQPQHF. CDR3 DNA: TGTGCCAGCAGTGAACCAAATCGCAATCAGCCCCAGCATTTT.

The chain couples TRBV9 to TRBJ1-2, with 7 bases matching TRBD1. From germline, CDR1 is SGDLS and CDR2 YYNGEE. The CDR3 is made up of 16 amino acids. V shed 2 bases and J 9 bases; nucleotides not matched to a gene: 16. The CDR3 DNA follows: TGTGCCAGCAGCGTGGGGGGACAGAGCACAGTTAATCGCTACACCTTC. It yields the protein CASSVGGQSTVNRYTF.

Of note for this clonotype: Mismatch with germline at one junction end may stem from a read error. The chain joins TRBV7-9 to TRBJ2-3; possibly TRBD2 for D (6 bases). This CDR3 region has 14 residues. Germline CDR1 SEHNR, CDR2 FQNEAQ (reference sequence). The CDR3 protein is CASSFAGGRGTHDF. Here the CDR3 DNA reads TGTGCCAGCAGCTTTGCAGGAGGCCGGGGGACGCATGATTTT.

This chain links TRBV2 with TRBJ2-3; perhaps TRBD2 as D (5 bases). CDR1 and CDR2 from the germline V gene are SNHLY and FYNNEI. CDR3 length equals 13 residues. The V end lost 5 bases, the J end lost 11 bases, and 17 bases lay between the germline ends. The CDR3 loop is CASSPPAGNEQYF. The CDR3 DNA sequence: TGTGCCAGCAGTCCCCCGGCGGGCAATGAGCAGTATTTT.

The chain uses TRBV25-1 and TRBJ2-5; 12 nucleotides align to TRBD2. The CDR3 spans 16 residues. Germline V CDR1 and CDR2: MGHDK, SYGVNS. The V and J ends lost 5 bases and 2 bases, in that order; junction bases with no gene match: 6. In DNA form, the CDR3 reads TGTGCCAGCAGTCCCGGGACTAGCGGGCGTCAAGAGACCCAGTACTTC. Translating gives CASSPGTSGRQETQYF. Drawing the rest from reference TRBV25-1 and TRBJ2-5, the complete variable domain is EADIYQTPRYLVIGTGKKITLECSQTMGHDKMYWYQQDPGMELHLIHYSYGVNSTEKGDLSSESTVSRIRTEHFPLTLESARPSHTSQYLCASSPGTSGRQETQYFGPGTRLLVL.

This chain uses TRBV11-3 with TRBJ2-3, with a tentative D call TRBD1 (6 bases). V shed 5 bases and J shed 12 bases, with 24 bases lying between them. Per the germline V gene, CDR1 is SGHNT and CDR2 is YENEEA. The CDR3 runs to 15 residues. The CDR3 sequence: CASSVGGKGKAKQYF. The CDR3 nucleotides are TGTGCCAGCAGCGTAGGGGGAAAGGGGAAAGCTAAACAGTATTTT.

As concerns this clonotype: The conserved closing phenylalanine or tryptophan is absent in this CDR3, likely reflecting a read error. Because the CDR3's place on the DNA is in doubt, the DNA is left out and the CDR3 is given as listed by TCRdb. V is TRBV2 and J is TRBJ2-6; whether TRBD1, the table's D call, matches the DNA was not checked. The CDR3 totals 16 residues, both ends included. Germline V gene data show CDR1 as SNHLY and CDR2 as FYNNEI. CDR3 region: CASSESYSNQPQHLGD.

Notes on this clonotype: Since no conserved phenylalanine or tryptophan closes the CDR3, a read error is the likely cause. V usage is TRBV9 and J usage is TRBJ2-3, with unresolved D. The V end lost 5 bases, the J end lost 11 bases, and 12 bases lay between the germline ends. The CDR3 totals 11 residues. Per the germline V gene, CDR1 is SGDLS and CDR2 is YYNGEE. CDR3 bases: TGTGCCAGCAGTTCCAAAAATAGGCAGTATGGG. Translation gives CASSSKNRQYG.

The chain joins TRBV7-6 to TRBJ2-3; D is possibly TRBD2 (6 bases). Per the germline V gene, CDR1 is SGHVS and CDR2 is FNYEAQ. The CDR3 extends over 17 amino acids. V gave up 1 base and J gave up 1 base, with 15 bases separating them. CDR3 bases: TGTGCCAGCAGCTTAGTGGGACTCAACACCGGCACAGATACGCAGTATTTT. It specifies CASSLVGLNTGTDTQYF.

This clonotype was counted a few times. At one end, the junction sequence differs from germline, possibly due to a read error. This chain links TRBV19 with TRBJ1-1; D remains unclear. The CDR3 has 15 amino acids. Germline CDR1 and CDR2: LNHDA and SQIVND (reference sequence). CDR3 nucleotide sequence: TGTGCCAGTAGTATAGCTAGCGGCGCCTACACTGAGGCTTTCTTC. It is translated as CASSIASGAYTEAFF.

The chain has TRBV13 and TRBJ2-5; D uncertain. Germline V lookup: CDR1 PRHDT, CDR2 FYEKMQ (reference sequence). The CDR3 is 12 residues long. Trimming removed 6 bases from V and 4 bases from J, with 9 bases in between. DNA for the CDR3: TGTGCCAGCAGGGACGTAGCAGAGACCCAGTACTTC. Amino acid sequence: CASRDVAETQYF.

The genes are TRBV20-1 and TRBJ2-3; unclear D gene. CDR1 DFQATT and CDR2 SNEGSKA come from the germline V gene (reference sequence). V gave up 3 bases and J gave up 2 bases, with 9 bases separating them. This CDR3 spans 13 amino acids. The CDR3 loop reads CSARGNPTDTQYF. The CDR3 coding sequence is TGCAGTGCTAGGGGGAACCCCACAGATACGCAGTATTTT.

A remark on this clonotype: The CDR3 does not close with the conserved phenylalanine or tryptophan, likely indicating a read error. The DNA is left out, because the CDR3 cannot be placed on it with certainty; the CDR3 is given as TCRdb lists it. The chain uses TRBV2 and TRBJ2-1; the D call in the table, TRBD1, was not verified against the DNA. The length of the CDR3 is 16 amino acids, counting both ends. Germline-derived CDR1 and CDR2 are SNHLY and FYNNEI. The CDR3 loop is CASRDGGRAVRRAGFH.

This rearrangement joins TRBV24-1 to TRBJ2-5; D not resolved. Germline V lookup: CDR1 KGHDR, CDR2 SFDVKD. There are 13 residues in the CDR3. The V end lost 5 bases, the J end lost 1 base, and 7 bases lay between the germline ends. The CDR3 sequence is CATSVGSQETQYF. DNA for the CDR3: TGTGCCACCAGTGTAGGCAGCCAAGAGACCCAGTACTTC.

This clonotype rates as medium-sized (0.01 to 0.1%). V usage is TRBV5-6 and J usage is TRBJ1-5; no definite D call. CDR3 length: 13 residues. V was clipped by 0 bases and J by 7 bases, with 8 bases between them. CDR1 SGHDT and CDR2 YYEEEE come from the germline V gene. The CDR3 DNA reads TGTGCCAGCAGCTTGGGGGGAGACCAGCCCCAGCATTTT. Its protein product is CASSLGGDQPQHF.

The chain has TRBV7-8 and TRBJ2-1; a possible D gene is TRBD2 (5 bases). Germline CDR1 and CDR2: SGHVS and FQNEAQ. The CDR3 runs to 18 residues. V dropped 2 bases and J dropped 7 bases, with 24 bases sitting between them. CDR3 nucleotides: TGTGCCAGCAGCTTAACCGGCGGCCGGGATACGCAGTATAATGAGCAGTTCTTC. Protein: CASSLTGGRDTQYNEQFF.

This clonotype was seen more than once but under ten times. As the CDR3 is not closed by the conserved phenylalanine or tryptophan, this likely results from a read error. No DNA is shown, since the ends of the CDR3 on it are uncertain; the CDR3 is the one TCRdb lists. This chain joins TRBV7-8 and TRBJ2-1; TRBD2, the D gene given by the table, was not confirmed from the DNA. Germline CDR1 is SGHVS and CDR2 is FQNEAQ. The CDR3 region is 13 residues in length, termini included. The CDR3 spells CASSLAGGPEQQY.

As regards this clonotype: A clone one base away is much larger, so this may be a read error. This CDR3 is CASGVAGNIQYYDF. The CDR3 DNA follows: TGTGCCAGCGGAGTAGCTGGGAACATTCAGTACTACGATTTT. The genes are TRBV9 and TRBJ2-3; D remains unclear. There are 14 residues in the CDR3. Per germline, CDR1 SGDLS and CDR2 YYNGEE.

V and J are TRBV7-9 and TRBJ1-1; 9 nucleotides align to TRBD1. V shed 3 bases and J 5 bases; nucleotides not matched to a gene: 7. Per the germline V gene, CDR1 is SEHNR and CDR2 is FQNEAQ (reference sequence). The length of the CDR3 is 15 residues. The CDR3 sequence: CASSFHRTGETEAFF. The CDR3 DNA is TGTGCCAGCAGCTTTCATCGGACAGGGGAGACTGAAGCTTTCTTT.

Only one count was recorded for this clonotype. The conserved phenylalanine or tryptophan normally closing the CDR3 is absent here, so this likely arose from a read error. The chain links TRBV4-3 to TRBJ2-7; 7 bases fit TRBD2. V lost 0 bases and J lost 2; bases outside the gene matches: 4. Germline CDR1 LGHNA, CDR2 YSLEER. CDR3 length: 15 amino acids. The CDR3 DNA reads as TGCGCCAGCAGCCAAGAGCTAGCGGAAACCTACGAGCAGTACCTC. It encodes CASSQELAETYEQYL.

This clonotype has a handful of counts. This chain joins TRBV10-2 and TRBJ2-5; D remains ambiguous. From germline, CDR1 is WSHSY and CDR2 SAAADI. The CDR3 contains 14 residues. V was trimmed by 4 bases and J by 0 bases, leaving 9 bases between them. CDR3 DNA: TGCGCCAGCAGTGGGGCACGAAACCAAGAGACCCAGTACTTC. It is translated as CASSGARNQETQYF.

This chain connects TRBV7-9 to TRBJ1-2; 10 bases fit TRBD1. This CDR3 spans 16 amino acids. With V trimmed by 11 bases and J by 12 bases, 24 bases remained unmatched. Looked up from germline, CDR1 is SEHNR and CDR2 is FQNEAQ (reference sequence). CDR3 loop: CAGQGDRETLDYGHTF. The CDR3 coding sequence is TGTGCCGGACAGGGGGATAGGGAGACGCTCGACTACGGGCACACCTTC. Looking up the rest from reference TRBV7-9 and TRBJ1-2 gives the full variable domain: DTGVSQNPRHKITKRGQNVTFRCDPISEHNRLYWYRQTLGQGPEFLTYFQNEAQLEKSRLLSDRFSAERPKGSFSTLEIQRTEQGDSAMYLCAGQGDRETLDYGHTFGSGTRLTVV.

This clonotype was recorded once. This rearrangement joins TRBV12-3 or TRBV12-4 to TRBJ2-1, with 8 bases fitting TRBD2. After removal of 10 bases from V and 4 bases from J, the junction contained 15 bases not matched to a gene. The CDR3 length is 16 residues. CDR3 amino acids: CAKQPPRGGGYNEQFF. In DNA, the CDR3 is TGTGCCAAACAGCCGCCTCGGGGGGGCGGGTACAATGAGCAGTTCTTC.

Comments on this clonotype: The conserved final phenylalanine or tryptophan is absent from the CDR3, which likely points to a read error. The chain is built from TRBV2 and TRBJ1-2, with unresolved D. Germline lookup yields CDR1 SNHLY and CDR2 FYNNEI. The CDR3 length is 14 residues. CDR3 in amino acids: CASSEVWEDYGYTV. In DNA, the CDR3 is TGTGCCAGCAGTGAAGTCTGGGAGGATTATGGGTACACCGTC.

This sequence joins TRBV29-1 and TRBJ2-1; 8 nucleotides line up with TRBD2. Germline V lookup: CDR1 SQVTM, CDR2 ANQGSEA. Trimming removed 8 bases from V and 7 bases from J; junction bases left unmatched: 16. This CDR3 is built from 15 residues. The CDR3 protein is CSPIGRQRERNEQFF. CDR3 coding DNA: TGCAGCCCCATCGGGAGGCAGCGGGAGAGGAATGAGCAGTTCTTC.